Detailed here is one T cell receptor beta chain. Its matching antigen is unknown. TCRdb re-called the reads through MiXCR, storing one row per CDR3 protein. The sample includes about 920,000 distinct CDR3 sequences, about a third of them seen just once. This sample is part of a study of T cell repertoires in cytomegalovirus infection. Study at large: Selected CMV epitopes included recently identified HLA-C-restricted ones as well as well-studied HLA-B-restricted ones. Both a matching HLA type and CMV infection were indicated by public TCR beta signatures.

Germline assignment: CDR1 DFQATT and CDR2 SNEGSKA (reference sequence). The CDR3 has 13 amino acids. The V gene end was trimmed by 7 bases and the J gene end by 3 bases; junction bases not matched to a gene: 2. Study-wide results and caveats: Predominance within the ex vivo response was attributable to HLA-C-restricted CMV-specific TCR beta clonotypes.

J is TRBJ2-1 and V is TRBV20-1, with TRBD2 matching 11 bases. This clonotype originated in a human donor in good health (CMV status not recorded). Some clones in this sample may be carry-over from other donors' samples. Sequences were derived from cultured CD8+ T cells from PBMCs, sampled from culture after CMV antigen stimulation. CDR3 nucleotides: TGCAGTGTTGGGACTAGCGGCTACAATGAGCAGTTCTTC. This encodes CSVGTSGYNEQFF.